Listed below are T cell receptor beta chains from one sample, sequenced in a study of CD8+ T cells in alopecia areata. Produced via immunoSEQ multiplex PCR; TCRdb's table is partial and in-frame only. The sample includes nearly 200,000 clones, roughly 64% of them seen just once. This specimen was CD4+ T cells sorted from blood, taken at week 24, from a patient treated with tofacitinib. Source of these receptors: a human donor with alopecia areata. The CDR3 runs from the conserved cysteine through the conserved F or W. A D gene is named only where the DNA matches it firmly. Clone size is shown for a subset of rows, as once, few, many or a class of expanded clone.

J: TRBJ2-7; V: TRBV30; size: -; length: 13; D: -; CDR3: CAWSATGTYEQYF; DNA: TGTGCCTGGAGTGCGACAGGAACCTACGAGCAGTACTTC
J: TRBJ1-1; V: TRBV4-1; size: -; length: 15; D: TRBD1; CDR3: CASSPTGGYDTEAFF; DNA: TGCGCCAGCAGCCCGACAGGGGGCTACGACACTGAAGCTTTCTTT
J: TRBJ2-2; V: TRBV30; size: -; length: 12; D: -; CDR3: CAWTGGPGELFF; DNA: TGTGCCTGGACAGGAGGGCCCGGGGAGCTGTTTTTT
J: TRBJ2-1; V: TRBV29-1; size: -; length: 14; D: -; CDR3: CSVRRDSENNEQFF; DNA: TGCAGCGTGAGGCGGGATAGCGAGAACAATGAGCAGTTCTTC
J: TRBJ2-5; V: TRBV6-5; size: few; length: 14; D: -; CDR3: CASSYSGGEETQYF; DNA: TGTGCCAGCAGTTATTCCGGGGGCGAAGAGACCCAGTACTTC
J: TRBJ2-3; V: TRBV9; size: many; length: 16; D: -; CDR3: CASSVHIQTSTDTQYF; DNA: TGTGCCAGCAGCGTACACATTCAGACGAGCACAGATACGCAGTATTTT
J: TRBJ2-3; V: TRBV30; size: -; length: 16; D: TRBD1; CDR3: CACRTGGMSLPDTQYF; DNA: TGTGCCTGCAGGACAGGGGGTATGTCGCTCCCAGATACGCAGTATTTT
J: TRBJ2-1; V: TRBV2; size: once; length: 15; D: TRBD2; CDR3: CASSQTSGRGNEQFF; DNA: TGTGCCAGCAGCCAGACTAGCGGGAGGGGAAATGAGCAGTTCTTC
J: TRBJ1-5; V: TRBV19; size: -; length: 14; D: -; CDR3: CASSKATSNQPQHF; DNA: TGTGCCAGTAGTAAGGCAACTAGCAATCAGCCCCAGCATTTT
J: TRBJ2-7; V: TRBV29-1; size: -; length: 12; D: -; CDR3: CSVGDTSYEQYF; DNA: TGCAGCGTTGGGGACACCTCCTACGAGCAGTACTTC